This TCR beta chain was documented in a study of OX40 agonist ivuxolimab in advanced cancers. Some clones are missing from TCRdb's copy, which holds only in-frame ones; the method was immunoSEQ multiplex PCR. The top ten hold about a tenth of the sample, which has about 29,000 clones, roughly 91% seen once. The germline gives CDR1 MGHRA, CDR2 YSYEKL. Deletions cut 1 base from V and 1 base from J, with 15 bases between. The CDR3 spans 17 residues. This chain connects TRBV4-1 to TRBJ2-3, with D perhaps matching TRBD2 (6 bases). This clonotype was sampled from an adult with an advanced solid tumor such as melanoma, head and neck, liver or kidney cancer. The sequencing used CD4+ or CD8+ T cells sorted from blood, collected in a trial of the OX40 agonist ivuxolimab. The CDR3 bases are TGCGCCAGCAGCCAAGTATCACCTTGGGAGGGCACAGATACGCAGTATTTT. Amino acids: CASSQVSPWEGTDTQYF.